This T cell receptor (beta chain) was sequenced during a study of T cell responses to AZD1222 COVID-19 vaccine. In the case of this clone: Antigen specificity is unknown.

Second doses were pooled across both intervals (about 4 or about 12 weeks). Here immunoSEQ multiplex PCR was the method, and the copy in TCRdb shows in-frame clones only, minus some. The profile shows 90,000 to 150,000 clones, about 85% of them singletons. This CDR3 region has 17 residues. Germline lookup yields CDR1 LGHNT and CDR2 FRNRAP. J was trimmed by 2 bases and V by 1 base; bases with no gene match: 7. Study-level results: Researchers took repertoire samples only after the peak T cell response had come.

The clonotype was recovered from an adult who received the AZD1222 COVID-19 vaccine. This rearrangement joins TRBV12-5 to TRBJ2-3, with TRBD1 identical over 9 bases. The sample was peripheral blood, taken 28 days after the second AZD1222 dose. As DNA, the CDR3 is TGTGCTAGTGGTTTGGCCTACCGGGACAGGGACACAGATACGCAGTATTTT. Amino acids: CASGLAYRDRDTDTQYF. The complete variable domain, with remaining parts taken from reference TRBV12-5 and TRBJ2-3, reads DARVTQTPRHKVTEMGQEVTMRCQPILGHNTVFWYRQTMMQGLELLAYFRNRAPLDDSGMPKDRFSAEMPDATLATLKIQPSEPRDSAVYFCASGLAYRDRDTDTQYFGPGTRLTVL.